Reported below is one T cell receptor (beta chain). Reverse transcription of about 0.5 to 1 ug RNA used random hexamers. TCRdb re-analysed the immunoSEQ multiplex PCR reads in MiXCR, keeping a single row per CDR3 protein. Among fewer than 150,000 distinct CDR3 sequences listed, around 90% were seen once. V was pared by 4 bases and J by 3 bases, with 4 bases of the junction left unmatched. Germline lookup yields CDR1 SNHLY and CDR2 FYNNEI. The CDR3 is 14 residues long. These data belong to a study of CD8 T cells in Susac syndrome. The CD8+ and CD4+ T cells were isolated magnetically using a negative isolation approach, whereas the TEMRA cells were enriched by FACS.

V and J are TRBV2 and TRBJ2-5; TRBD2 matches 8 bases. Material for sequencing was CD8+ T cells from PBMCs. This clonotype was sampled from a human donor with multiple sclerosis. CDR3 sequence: CASSVGAGEETQYF. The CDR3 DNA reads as TGTGCCAGCAGTGTTGGAGCGGGAGAAGAGACCCAGTACTTC.